The 8 T cell receptor beta chains reported below all come from one sample, sequenced in a study of OX40 agonist ivuxolimab in advanced cancers. Profiling relied on immunoSEQ multiplex PCR, and the TCRdb table lists in-frame clones only, not all of them. The table shows around 100,000 clones, with roughly nine tenths occurring only once. The sequencing here drew on CD4+ or CD8+ T cells sorted from blood, taken in a trial of the OX40 agonist ivuxolimab. Receptors originate from an adult with an advanced solid tumor such as melanoma, head and neck, liver or kidney cancer.

The CDR3 bases are TGTGCCAGCAGTTTCAACAGGGAAGATACGCAGTATTTT. It is translated as CASSFNREDTQYF. This rearrangement joins TRBV6-1 to TRBJ2-3; tentatively, D is TRBD1 (6 bases). Germline V gene lookup returns CDR1 MNHNS and CDR2 SASEGT. With 5 bases removed from V and 5 bases from J, the gap between germline ends came to 11 bases. This CDR3 is built from 13 residues.

DNA of the CDR3: TGTGCCAGCAGTAACCAGGGGGCCAGTAATGAAAAACTGTTTTTT. It yields the protein CASSNQGASNEKLFF. The rearrangement links TRBV25-1 to TRBJ1-4, with TRBD1 identical over 8 bases. Germline V gene lookup returns CDR1 MGHDK and CDR2 SYGVNS. V was pared by 5 bases and J by 4 bases, with 6 bases of the junction left unmatched. The CDR3 is made up of 15 amino acids.

Here the CDR3 reads CASSTTSGSSYNEQFF. The DNA of the CDR3 is TGCGCCAGCAGCACAACTAGCGGGAGCTCCTACAATGAGCAGTTCTTC. The V and J genes are TRBV5-1 and TRBJ2-1; 11 positions agree with TRBD2. The ends lost 4 bases at V and 0 bases at J; junction bases unmatched: 3. The CDR3 is 16 amino acids. Looked up from germline, CDR1 is SGHRS and CDR2 is YFSETQ.

J is TRBJ2-1 and V is TRBV7-2; 15 nucleotides line up with TRBD2. V gave up 8 bases and J gave up 10 bases; unmatched junction bases: 6. The CDR3 length is 14 residues. Per germline, CDR1 SGHTA and CDR2 FQGNSA. The CDR3 here is CASEGLAGGGEQFF. DNA of the CDR3: TGTGCCAGCGAGGGACTAGCGGGAGGAGGAGAGCAGTTCTTC.

The V call is TRBV13, the J call TRBJ2-2; D is undetermined. The germline CDR1 and CDR2 sequences are PRHDT and FYEKMQ (reference sequence). The CDR3 consists of 18 residues. V dropped 2 bases and J dropped 7 bases, with 23 bases sitting between them. CDR3 bases: TGTGCCAGCAGCTTAAGGGCAGCCTCCCGTGGGCACGACGGGGAGCTGTTTTTT. This translates into CASSLRAASRGHDGELFF.

The rearrangement joins TRBV7-2 to TRBJ1-5; perhaps TRBD1 as D (5 bases). The germline V gene has CDR1 SGHTA and CDR2 FQGNSA. Trimming took off 0 bases at V and 3 bases at J, with 9 bases between the two ends. The CDR3 has 15 amino acids. Written as DNA, the CDR3 is TGTGCCAGCAGCTTAGCTGGGGGACTCAATCAGCCCCAGCATTTT. Its translation: CASSLAGGLNQPQHF. The complete variable domain, with remaining parts taken from reference TRBV7-2 and TRBJ1-5, reads GAGVSQSPSNKVTEKGKDVELRCDPISGHTALYWYRQSLGQGLEFLIYFQGNSAPDKSGLPSDRFSAERTGGSVSTLTIQRTQQEDSAVYLCASSLAGGLNQPQHFGDGTRLSIL.

The chain is built from TRBV5-4 and TRBJ2-1, with TRBD2 identical over 9 bases. Germline loops: CDR1 SGHNT, CDR2 YYREEE (reference sequence). The ends lost 1 base at V and 8 bases at J; junction bases unmatched: 4. This CDR3 is 14 amino acids long. The chain's CDR3 is CASSLLAGKDEQFF. The CDR3 DNA is TGTGCCAGCAGCTTGCTAGCGGGGAAGGATGAGCAGTTCTTC.

As regards this clone: Within the sample, other DNA sequences also encode this same CDR3. V gene TRBV5-1 combines with J gene TRBJ2-7, with D perhaps given as TRBD1 or TRBD2 (5 bases each). This CDR3 contains 15 residues. Trimming took 2 bases from V and 0 from J, leaving 12 bases between them. Germline V gives CDR1 SGHRS, CDR2 YFSETQ. CDR3 DNA sequence: TGCGCCAGCAGCTTAGGGACGGCGAGCTCCTACGAGCAGTACTTC. It specifies CASSLGTASSYEQYF. The full variable domain, with the rest looked up from reference TRBV5-1 and TRBJ2-7, is KAGVTQTPRYLIKTRGQQVTLSCSPISGHRSVSWYQQTPGQGLQFLFEYFSETQRNKGNFPGRFSGRQFSNSRSEMNVSTLELGDSALYLCASSLGTASSYEQYFGPGTRLTVT.